This TCR beta chain was found in a study of T cell responses to AZD1222 COVID-19 vaccine. Deletions cut 3 bases from V and 0 bases from J, with 16 bases between. CDR1 LNHDA and CDR2 SQIVND come from the germline V gene (reference sequence). The CDR3 extends over 17 amino acids. To note about this clone: Antigen unknown.

Sequencing was performed with immunoSEQ multiplex PCR; in TCRdb, only in-frame clones are kept and a portion is missing. The top ten clones hold 2.5% of a sample with fewer than 120,000 clones, 80% to 95% of them seen once. Study-wide results and limits: Repertoire sampling occurred only after the peak T cell response. Following two doses of AZD1222, Spike-specific TCR breadth and depth rose. Of spike-specific TCRs, nearly half reportedly target regions left unmutated in variants. Most donors were white British and more were female, and clonal diversity was possibly underestimated.

The clonotype originates from an adult who received the AZD1222 COVID-19 vaccine. The starting material was peripheral blood, obtained 28 days after the second AZD1222 dose. The V call is TRBV19, the J call TRBJ2-3, with D possibly being TRBD1 (6 bases). The CDR3 sequence is CASSMDRRTASTDTQYF. The CDR3 DNA reads as TGTGCCAGTAGTATGGACAGAAGGACAGCTAGCACAGATACGCAGTATTTT.